This is a list of T cell receptor beta chains from one sample in a study of T cells in Graves' hyperthyroidism and ophthalmopathy. TCRdb reanalysed the multiplex PCR reads using MiXCR and keeps one entry per CDR3 protein. The data show about 610,000 distinct CDR3 sequences, with about 16% seen just once and 2.5% to 4% held by the top ten. The sequenced material came from blood. These receptors were taken from a woman aged 40 to 50 with Graves' ophthalmopathy. Each CDR3 is given without its conserved first and last residue. Each record gives: J gene, CDR3 length, V gene, CDR3 protein.

TRBJ2-7	9	TRBV19	AKGGPYEQY
TRBJ2-7	11	TRBV27	AIRASNSYEQY
TRBJ2-2	12	TRBV14	ASSLLANTGELF
TRBJ1-5	13	TRBV2	ASDRQGATGQPQH
TRBJ1-5	9	TRBV11-2	ASTLIQPQH
TRBJ2-6	14	TRBV9	ASSGQGSSGANVLT
TRBJ1-2	11	TRBV19	ASSPSGQYGYT
TRBJ2-5	13	TRBV4-1	ASSQVGTKKETQY
TRBJ2-1	10	TRBV24-1	ATSDQGAEQF
TRBJ2-2	12	TRBV5-1	ASATGTSTGELF
TRBJ2-1	14	TRBV9	ASSVESGLSYNEQF
TRBJ2-5	13	TRBV20-1	SAANPGTVRETQY
TRBJ2-5	16	TRBV7-6	ASNQAPFFRTTQETQY
TRBJ1-2	13	TRBV5-6	ASSLGSLLLYGYT
TRBJ2-3	15	TRBV5-6	ASSLGLAGSSTDTQY
TRBJ1-3	17	TRBV28	ASSPPPKSQGNAGNTIY
TRBJ2-3	14	TRBV18	ASSPGQGAVTDTQY
TRBJ2-3	12	TRBV24-1	ATSLAGVADTQY
TRBJ2-2	13	TRBV15	ATSNGAGEVGELF
TRBJ1-2	11	TRBV18	ASSPGRLYGYT
TRBJ2-7	12	TRBV28	ASSISGAWDEQY
TRBJ2-3	11	TRBV2	ASGRDFTDTQY
TRBJ2-7	11	TRBV20-1	SARTGTSYEQY
TRBJ1-1	10	TRBV30	AWGDLNTEAF
TRBJ1-2	16	TRBV15	ATSRREGQGSYNYGYT
TRBJ2-1	14	TRBV7-9	ASQNRLAGGPNEQF
TRBJ2-3	11	TRBV24-1	ATSLTGGDTQY
TRBJ2-5	10	TRBV6-1	ASTGGQETQY